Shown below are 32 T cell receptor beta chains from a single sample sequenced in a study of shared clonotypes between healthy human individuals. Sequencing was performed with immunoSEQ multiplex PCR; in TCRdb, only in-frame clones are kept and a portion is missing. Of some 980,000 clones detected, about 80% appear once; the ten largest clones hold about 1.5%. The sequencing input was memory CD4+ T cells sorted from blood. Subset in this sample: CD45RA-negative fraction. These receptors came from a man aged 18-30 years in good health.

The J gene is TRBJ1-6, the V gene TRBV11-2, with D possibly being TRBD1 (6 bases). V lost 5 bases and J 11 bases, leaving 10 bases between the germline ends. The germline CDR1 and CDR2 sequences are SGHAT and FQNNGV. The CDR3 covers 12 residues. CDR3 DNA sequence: TGTGCCAGCAGCCCCCAGGGGCCACCCCTCCACTTT. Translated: CASSPQGPPLHF.

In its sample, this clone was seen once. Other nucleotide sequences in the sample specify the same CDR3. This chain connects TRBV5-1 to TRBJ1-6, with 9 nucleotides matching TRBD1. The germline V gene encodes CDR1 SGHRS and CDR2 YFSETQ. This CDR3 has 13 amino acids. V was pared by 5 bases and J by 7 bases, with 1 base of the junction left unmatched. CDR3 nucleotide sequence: TGCGCCAGCAGGGGACAGGGCAATTCACCCCTCCACTTT. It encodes CASRGQGNSPLHF.

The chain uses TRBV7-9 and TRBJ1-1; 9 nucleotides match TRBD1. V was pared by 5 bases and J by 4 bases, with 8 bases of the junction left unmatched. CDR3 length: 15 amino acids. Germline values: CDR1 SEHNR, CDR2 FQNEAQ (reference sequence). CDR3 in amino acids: CASSPVTGGTTEAFF. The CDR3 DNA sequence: TGTGCCAGCAGCCCGGTCACAGGGGGCACCACTGAAGCTTTCTTT.

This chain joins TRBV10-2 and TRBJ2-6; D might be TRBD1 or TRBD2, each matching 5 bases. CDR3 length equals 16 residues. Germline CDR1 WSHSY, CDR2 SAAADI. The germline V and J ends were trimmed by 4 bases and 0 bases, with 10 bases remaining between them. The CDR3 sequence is CASSAGPSSGANVLTF. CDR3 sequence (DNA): TGCGCCAGCAGTGCGGGACCGAGCTCTGGGGCCAACGTCCTGACTTTC.

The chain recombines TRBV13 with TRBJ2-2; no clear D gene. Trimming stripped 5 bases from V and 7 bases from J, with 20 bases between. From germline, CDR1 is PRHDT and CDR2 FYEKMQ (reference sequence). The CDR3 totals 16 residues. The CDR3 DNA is TGTGCCAGCAGCCTTAGAATGACGGCTCCCCGCGGGGAGCTGTTTTTT. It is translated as CASSLRMTAPRGELFF.

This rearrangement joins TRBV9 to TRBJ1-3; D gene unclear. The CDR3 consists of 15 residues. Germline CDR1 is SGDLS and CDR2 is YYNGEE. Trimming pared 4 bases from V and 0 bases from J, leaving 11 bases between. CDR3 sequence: CASSPLSSSGNTIYF. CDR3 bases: TGTGCCAGCAGCCCTTTAAGTTCCTCTGGAAACACCATATATTTT.

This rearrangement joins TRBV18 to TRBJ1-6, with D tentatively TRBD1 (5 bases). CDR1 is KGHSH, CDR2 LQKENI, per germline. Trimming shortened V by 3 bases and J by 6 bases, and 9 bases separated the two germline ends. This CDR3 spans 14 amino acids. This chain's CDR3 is CASSPPGSNSPLHF. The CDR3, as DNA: TGTGCCAGCTCACCCCCAGGGAGTAATTCACCCCTCCACTTT.

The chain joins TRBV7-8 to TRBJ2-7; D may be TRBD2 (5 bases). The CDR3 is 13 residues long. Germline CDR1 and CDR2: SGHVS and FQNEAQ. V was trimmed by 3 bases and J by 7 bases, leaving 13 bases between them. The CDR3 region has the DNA TGTGCCAGCAGCTTCTCAGCGGTGAGGGAGCAGTACTTC. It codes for CASSFSAVREQYF.

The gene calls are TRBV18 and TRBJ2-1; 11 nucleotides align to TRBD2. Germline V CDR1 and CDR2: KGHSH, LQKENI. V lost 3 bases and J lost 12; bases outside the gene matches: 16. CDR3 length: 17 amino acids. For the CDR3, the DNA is TGTGCCAGCTCACCGACAGGGGCTGGGACTAGCGGCCCAGTGCAGTTCTTC. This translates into CASSPTGAGTSGPVQFF.

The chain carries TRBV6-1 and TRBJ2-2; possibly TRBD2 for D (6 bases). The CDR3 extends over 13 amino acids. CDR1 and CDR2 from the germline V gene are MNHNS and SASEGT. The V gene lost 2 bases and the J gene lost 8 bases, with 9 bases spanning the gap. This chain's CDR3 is CASSEQRVGELFF. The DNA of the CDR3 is TGTGCCAGCAGTGAACAGCGGGTTGGGGAGCTGTTTTTT.

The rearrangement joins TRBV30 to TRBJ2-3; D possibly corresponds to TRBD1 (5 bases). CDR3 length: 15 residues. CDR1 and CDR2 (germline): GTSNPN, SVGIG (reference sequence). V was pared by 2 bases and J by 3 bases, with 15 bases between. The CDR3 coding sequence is TGTGCCTGGAGTACCCGGCAGGGTAAGACAGATACGCAGTATTTT. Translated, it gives CAWSTRQGKTDTQYF.

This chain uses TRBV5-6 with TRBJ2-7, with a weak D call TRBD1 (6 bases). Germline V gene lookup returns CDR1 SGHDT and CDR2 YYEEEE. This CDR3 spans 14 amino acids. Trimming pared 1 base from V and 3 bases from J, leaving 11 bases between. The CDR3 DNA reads TGTGCCAGCAGCTTGCAACAGGGCCTCTACGAGCAGTACTTC. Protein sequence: CASSLQQGLYEQYF.

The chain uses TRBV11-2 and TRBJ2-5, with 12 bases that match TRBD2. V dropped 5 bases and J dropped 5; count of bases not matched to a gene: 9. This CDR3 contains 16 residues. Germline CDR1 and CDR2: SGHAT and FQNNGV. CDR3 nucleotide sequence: TGTGCCAGCAGCCCTCCTCGACTAGCGGGGGTGGAGACCCAGTACTTC. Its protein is CASSPPRLAGVETQYF.

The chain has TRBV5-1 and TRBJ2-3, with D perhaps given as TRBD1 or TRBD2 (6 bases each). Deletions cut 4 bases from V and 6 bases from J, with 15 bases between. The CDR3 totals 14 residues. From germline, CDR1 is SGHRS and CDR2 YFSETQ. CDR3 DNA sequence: TGCGCCAGCAGCCTCCCGTCGGGGGCGGATACGCAGTATTTT. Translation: CASSLPSGADTQYF.

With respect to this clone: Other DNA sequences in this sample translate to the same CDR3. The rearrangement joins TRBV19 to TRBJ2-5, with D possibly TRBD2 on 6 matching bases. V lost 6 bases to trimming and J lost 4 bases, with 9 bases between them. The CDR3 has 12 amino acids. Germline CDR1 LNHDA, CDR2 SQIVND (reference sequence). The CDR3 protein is CASSPGGETQYF. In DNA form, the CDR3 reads TGTGCCAGTAGCCCCGGGGGAGAGACCCAGTACTTC.

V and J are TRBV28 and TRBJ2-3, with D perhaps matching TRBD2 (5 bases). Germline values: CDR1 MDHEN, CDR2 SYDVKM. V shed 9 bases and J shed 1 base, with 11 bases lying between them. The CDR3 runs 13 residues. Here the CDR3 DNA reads TGTGCCAGTTGCGGGCCTGGCACAGATACGCAGTATTTT. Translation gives CASCGPGTDTQYF.

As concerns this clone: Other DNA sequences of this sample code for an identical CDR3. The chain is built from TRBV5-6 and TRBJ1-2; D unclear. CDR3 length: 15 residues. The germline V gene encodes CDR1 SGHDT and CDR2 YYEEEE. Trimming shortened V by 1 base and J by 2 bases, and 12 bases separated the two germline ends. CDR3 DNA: TGTGCCAGCAGCTTGAAACCTTCCTCCAACTATGGCTACACCTTC. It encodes CASSLKPSSNYGYTF. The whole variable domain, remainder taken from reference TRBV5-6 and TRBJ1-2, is DAGVTQSPTHLIKTRGQQVTLRCSPKSGHDTVSWYQQALGQGPQFIFQYYEEEERQRGNFPDRFSGHQFPNYSSELNVNALLLGDSALYLCASSLKPSSNYGYTFGSGTRLTVV.

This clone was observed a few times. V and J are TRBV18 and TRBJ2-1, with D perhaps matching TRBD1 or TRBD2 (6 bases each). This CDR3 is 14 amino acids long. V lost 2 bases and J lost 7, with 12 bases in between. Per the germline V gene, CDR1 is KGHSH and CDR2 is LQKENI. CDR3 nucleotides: TGTGCCAGCTCACCATTACAAGGGGGGAATGAGCAGTTCTTC. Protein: CASSPLQGGNEQFF.

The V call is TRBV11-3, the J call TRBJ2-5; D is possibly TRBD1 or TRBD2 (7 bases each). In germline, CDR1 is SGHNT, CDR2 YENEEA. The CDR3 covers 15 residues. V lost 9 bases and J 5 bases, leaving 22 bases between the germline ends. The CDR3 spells CASSSGTAAEETQYF. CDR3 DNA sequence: TGTGCCAGTTCCAGCGGGACAGCGGCGGAGGAGACCCAGTACTTC.

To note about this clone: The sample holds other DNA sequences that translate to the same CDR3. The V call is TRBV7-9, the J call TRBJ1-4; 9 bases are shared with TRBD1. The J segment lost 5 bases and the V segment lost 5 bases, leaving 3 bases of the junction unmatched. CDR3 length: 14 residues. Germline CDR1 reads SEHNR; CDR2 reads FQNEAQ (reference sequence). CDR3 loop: CASSRGQGNEKLFF. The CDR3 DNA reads TGTGCCAGCAGCCGAGGACAGGGGAATGAAAAACTGTTTTTT.

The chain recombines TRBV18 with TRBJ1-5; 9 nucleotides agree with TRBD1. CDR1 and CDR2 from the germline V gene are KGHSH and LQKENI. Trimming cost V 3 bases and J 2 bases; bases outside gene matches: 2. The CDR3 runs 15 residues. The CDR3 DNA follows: TGTGCCAGCTCACCTCGGACAGGGGGCAATCAGCCCCAGCATTTT. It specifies CASSPRTGGNQPQHF. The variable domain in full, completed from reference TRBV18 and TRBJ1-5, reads NAGVMQNPRHLVRRRGQEARLRCSPMKGHSHVYWYRQLPEEGLKFMVYLQKENIIDESGMPKERFSAEFPKEGPSILRIQQVVRGDSAAYFCASSPRTGGNQPQHFGDGTRLSIL.

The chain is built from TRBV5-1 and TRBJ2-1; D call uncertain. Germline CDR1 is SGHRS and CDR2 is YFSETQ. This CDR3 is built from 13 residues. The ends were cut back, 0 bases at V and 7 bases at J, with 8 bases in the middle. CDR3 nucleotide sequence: TGCGCCAGCAGCTTGGCCGTGGGGAATGAGCAGTTCTTC. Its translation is CASSLAVGNEQFF.

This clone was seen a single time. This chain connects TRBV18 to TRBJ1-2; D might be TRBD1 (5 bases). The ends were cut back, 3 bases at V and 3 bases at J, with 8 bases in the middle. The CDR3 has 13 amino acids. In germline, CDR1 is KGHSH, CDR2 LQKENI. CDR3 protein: CASSPARDYGYTF. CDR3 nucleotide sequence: TGTGCCAGCTCACCCGCCAGGGACTATGGCTACACCTTC.

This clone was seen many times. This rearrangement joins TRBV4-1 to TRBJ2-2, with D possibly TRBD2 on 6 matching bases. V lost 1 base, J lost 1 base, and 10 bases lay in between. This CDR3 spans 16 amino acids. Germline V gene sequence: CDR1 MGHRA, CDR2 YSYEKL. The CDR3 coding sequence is TGCGCCAGCAGCCAAGTTACTAGCCGGAACACCGGGGAGCTGTTTTTT. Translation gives CASSQVTSRNTGELFF.

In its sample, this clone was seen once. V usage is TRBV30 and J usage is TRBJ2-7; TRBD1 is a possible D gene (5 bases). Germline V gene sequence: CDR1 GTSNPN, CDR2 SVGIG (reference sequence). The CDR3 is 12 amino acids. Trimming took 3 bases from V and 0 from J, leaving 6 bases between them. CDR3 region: CAWRDNSYEQYF. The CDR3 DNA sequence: TGTGCCTGGAGGGACAACTCCTACGAGCAGTACTTC. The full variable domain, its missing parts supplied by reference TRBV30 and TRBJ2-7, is SQTIHQWPATLVQPVGSPLSLECTVEGTSNPNLYWYRQAAGRGLQLLFYSVGIGQISSEVPQNLSASRPQDRQFILSSKKLLLSDSGFYLCAWRDNSYEQYFGPGTRLTVT.

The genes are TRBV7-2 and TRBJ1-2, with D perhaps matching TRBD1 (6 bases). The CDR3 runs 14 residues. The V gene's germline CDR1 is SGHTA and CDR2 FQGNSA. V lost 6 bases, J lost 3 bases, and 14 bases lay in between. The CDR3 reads CASRYTRQDYGYTF. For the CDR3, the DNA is TGTGCCAGCAGATATACAAGACAGGACTATGGCTACACCTTC.

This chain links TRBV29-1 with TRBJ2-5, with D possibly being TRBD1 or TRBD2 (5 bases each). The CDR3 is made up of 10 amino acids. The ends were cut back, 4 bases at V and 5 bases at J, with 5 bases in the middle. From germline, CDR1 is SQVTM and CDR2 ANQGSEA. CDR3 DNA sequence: TGCAGCGTTGGGGGGGAGACCCAGTACTTC. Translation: CSVGGETQYF.

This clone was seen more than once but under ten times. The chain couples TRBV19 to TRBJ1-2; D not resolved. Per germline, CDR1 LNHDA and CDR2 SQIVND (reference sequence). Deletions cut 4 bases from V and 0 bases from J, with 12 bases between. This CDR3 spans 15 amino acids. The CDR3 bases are TGTGCCAGTAGTACCCGGGTGGGGACTAACTATGGCTACACCTTC. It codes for CASSTRVGTNYGYTF.

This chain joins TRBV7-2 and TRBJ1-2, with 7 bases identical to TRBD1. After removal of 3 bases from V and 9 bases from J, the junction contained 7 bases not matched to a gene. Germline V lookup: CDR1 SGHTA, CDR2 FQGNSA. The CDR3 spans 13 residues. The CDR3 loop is CASSLGGQSSYTF. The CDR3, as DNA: TGTGCCAGCAGCTTGGGGGGACAGAGCAGCTACACCTTC.

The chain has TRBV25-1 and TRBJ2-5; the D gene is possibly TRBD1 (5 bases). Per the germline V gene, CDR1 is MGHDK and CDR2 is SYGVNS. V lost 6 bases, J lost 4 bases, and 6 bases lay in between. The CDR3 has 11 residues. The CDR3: CASRGVETQYF. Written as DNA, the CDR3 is TGTGCCAGCAGAGGGGTAGAGACCCAGTACTTC.

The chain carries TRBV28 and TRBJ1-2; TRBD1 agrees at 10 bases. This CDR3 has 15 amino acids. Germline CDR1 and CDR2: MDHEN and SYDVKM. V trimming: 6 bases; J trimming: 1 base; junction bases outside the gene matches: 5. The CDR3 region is CASSRGQGGNYGYTF. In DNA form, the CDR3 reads TGTGCCAGCAGCCGTGGACAGGGGGGTAACTATGGCTACACCTTC.

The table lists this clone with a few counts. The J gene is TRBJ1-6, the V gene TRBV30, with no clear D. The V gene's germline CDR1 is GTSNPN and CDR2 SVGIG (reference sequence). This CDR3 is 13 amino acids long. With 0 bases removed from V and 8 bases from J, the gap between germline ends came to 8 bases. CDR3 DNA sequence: TGTGCCTGGAGTGTACCCCCCTATTCACCCCTCCACTTT. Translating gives CAWSVPPYSPLHF. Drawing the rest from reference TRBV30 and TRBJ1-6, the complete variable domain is SQTIHQWPATLVQPVGSPLSLECTVEGTSNPNLYWYRQAAGRGLQLLFYSVGIGQISSEVPQNLSASRPQDRQFILSSKKLLLSDSGFYLCAWSVPPYSPLHFGNGTRLTVT.